One T cell receptor (beta chain) is described in this entry. Its specificity is unknown. The same CDR3 is also encoded by other DNA sequences in this sample. Vbeta (60) and Jbeta (13) primers were used in the PCR. Sequenced by immunoSEQ multiplex PCR; TCRdb stores in-frame clones only, minus some. This table holds roughly 200,000 clones. This sample was taken from a study of cytomegalovirus exposure and HLA in healthy donors. Germline CDR1 reads MNHNS; CDR2 reads SASEGT. This CDR3 region has 13 residues. V shed 8 bases and J 1 base; nucleotides not matched to a gene: 3. Study-wide points: Analyzed later, association rates of TCRs varied across HLA loci, with DRB1 most and HLA-C fewest.

The sample was PBMCs. J is TRBJ2-3 and V is TRBV6-1; TRBD1 aligns across 7 bases. This receptor was taken from a girl aged 2-10 years in good health and CMV-seropositive. The CDR3 is CASSTGGTDTQYF. The CDR3 nucleotides read TGTGCCAGCTCCACAGGGGGCACAGATACGCAGTATTTT.